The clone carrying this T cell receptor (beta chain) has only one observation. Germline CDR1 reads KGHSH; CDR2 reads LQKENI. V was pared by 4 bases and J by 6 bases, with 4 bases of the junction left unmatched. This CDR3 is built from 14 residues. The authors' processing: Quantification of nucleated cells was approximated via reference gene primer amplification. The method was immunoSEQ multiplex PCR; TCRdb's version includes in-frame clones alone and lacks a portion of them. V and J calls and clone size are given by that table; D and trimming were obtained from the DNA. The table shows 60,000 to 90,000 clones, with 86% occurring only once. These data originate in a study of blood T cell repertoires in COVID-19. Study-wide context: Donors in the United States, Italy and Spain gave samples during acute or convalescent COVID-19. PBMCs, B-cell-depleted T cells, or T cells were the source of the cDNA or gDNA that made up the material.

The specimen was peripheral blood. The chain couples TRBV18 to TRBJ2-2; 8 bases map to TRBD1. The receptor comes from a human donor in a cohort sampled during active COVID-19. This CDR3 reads CASSLDRAAGELFF. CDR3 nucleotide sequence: TGTGCCAGCTCACTGGACAGGGCGGCCGGGGAGCTGTTTTTT.